Described below is a single TCR beta chain sequence and its context. The record originates from a study of long-term antiretroviral therapy in people with HIV. Samples were assayed with immunoSEQ v3.0 at survey level. Clones were sequenced by immunoSEQ multiplex PCR, and TCRdb holds only the in-frame ones, with some missing. The table lists 30,000 to 40,000 clones, approximately 80% of them singletons. There are 15 residues in the CDR3. The V end lost 3 bases, the J end lost 5 bases, and 15 bases lay between the germline ends. CDR1 and CDR2 (germline): MDHEN, SYDVKM. The sequence derives from a young man with HIV. This chain connects TRBV28 to TRBJ2-3; tentative D call: TRBD1 (5 bases). The sequenced sample was unsorted PBMCs, obtained 0.6 years after starting antiretroviral therapy. CDR3 DNA: TGTGCCAGCAGTTTTTTGGGTGGAAGGGGAGATACGCAGTATTTT. The encoded protein is CASSFLGGRGDTQYF.